The present T cell receptor beta chain was sequenced within a study of control samples from healthy donors and cancer patients. This clone was found once. Produced via immunoSEQ multiplex PCR; TCRdb's table is partial and in-frame only. The sample has 100,000 or so clones; about 89% are singletons. Trimming cost V 2 bases and J 4 bases; bases outside gene matches: 4. The germline V gene encodes CDR1 MDHEN and CDR2 SYDVKM. The CDR3 extends over 14 amino acids. Sequencing was performed on blood. This chain uses TRBV28 with TRBJ2-5; 7 positions agree with TRBD2. The sequence was obtained from a man aged 30-40 years in good health. In DNA form, the CDR3 reads TGTGCCAGCAGTTTACATGGGGAGGGAGAGACCCAGTACTTC. Translating it yields CASSLHGEGETQYF.